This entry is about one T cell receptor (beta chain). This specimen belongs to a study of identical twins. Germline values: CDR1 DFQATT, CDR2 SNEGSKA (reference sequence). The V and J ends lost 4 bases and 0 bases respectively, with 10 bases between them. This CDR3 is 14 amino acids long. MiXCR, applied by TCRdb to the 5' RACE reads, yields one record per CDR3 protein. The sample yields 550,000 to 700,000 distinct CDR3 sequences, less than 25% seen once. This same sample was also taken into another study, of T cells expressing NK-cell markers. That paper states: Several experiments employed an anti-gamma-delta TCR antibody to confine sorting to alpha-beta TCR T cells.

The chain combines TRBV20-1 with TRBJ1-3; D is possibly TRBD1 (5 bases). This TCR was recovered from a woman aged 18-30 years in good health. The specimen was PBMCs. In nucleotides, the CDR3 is TGCAGTGCTACCCGACAGAGCTCTGGAAACACCATATATTTT. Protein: CSATRQSSGNTIYF.